This entry features one T cell receptor beta chain sequence. Its antigen remains unidentified. This PCR relied on a set of 60 Vbeta primers and 13 Jbeta primers. Here immunoSEQ multiplex PCR was the method, and the copy in TCRdb shows in-frame clones only, minus some. The sample lists around 130,000 clones, approximately 81% occurring once. The entry originates in a study of cytomegalovirus exposure and HLA in healthy donors. Overall study context: From around 180 million T cells, an earlier analysis saw some 120 million unique TCR beta sequences. Study observations and caveats: The productive fraction for most TCR beta V segments was about 87% or about 30% in an earlier analysis.

The CDR3 has 21 amino acids. Germline-derived CDR1 and CDR2 are SGHTA and FQGTGA. The V gene end was trimmed by 5 bases and the J gene end by 7 bases; junction bases not matched to a gene: 28. The sample was PBMCs. This sequence joins TRBV7-3 and TRBJ2-1, with 8 bases identical to TRBD2. The TCR was taken from a man between 18 and 35 years old in good health and CMV-seronegative. CDR3 bases: TGTGCCAGCAGCCCTTTCCCATCCGCCCTGGGTGGAGCGGGAGATTTGAATGAGCAGTTCTTC. Its protein product is CASSPFPSALGGAGDLNEQFF.